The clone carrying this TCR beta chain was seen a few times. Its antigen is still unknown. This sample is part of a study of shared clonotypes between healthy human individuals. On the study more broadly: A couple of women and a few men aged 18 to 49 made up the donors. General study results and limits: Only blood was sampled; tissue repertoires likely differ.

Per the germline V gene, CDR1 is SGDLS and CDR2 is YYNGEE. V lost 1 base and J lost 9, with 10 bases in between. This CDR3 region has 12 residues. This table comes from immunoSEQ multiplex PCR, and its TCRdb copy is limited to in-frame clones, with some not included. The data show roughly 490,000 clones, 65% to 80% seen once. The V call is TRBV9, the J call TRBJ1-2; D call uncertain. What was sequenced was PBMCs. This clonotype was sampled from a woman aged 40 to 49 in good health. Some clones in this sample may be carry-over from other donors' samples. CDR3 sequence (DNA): TGTGCCAGCAGCGTATACAGTGACAGCTACACCTTC. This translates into CASSVYSDSYTF.